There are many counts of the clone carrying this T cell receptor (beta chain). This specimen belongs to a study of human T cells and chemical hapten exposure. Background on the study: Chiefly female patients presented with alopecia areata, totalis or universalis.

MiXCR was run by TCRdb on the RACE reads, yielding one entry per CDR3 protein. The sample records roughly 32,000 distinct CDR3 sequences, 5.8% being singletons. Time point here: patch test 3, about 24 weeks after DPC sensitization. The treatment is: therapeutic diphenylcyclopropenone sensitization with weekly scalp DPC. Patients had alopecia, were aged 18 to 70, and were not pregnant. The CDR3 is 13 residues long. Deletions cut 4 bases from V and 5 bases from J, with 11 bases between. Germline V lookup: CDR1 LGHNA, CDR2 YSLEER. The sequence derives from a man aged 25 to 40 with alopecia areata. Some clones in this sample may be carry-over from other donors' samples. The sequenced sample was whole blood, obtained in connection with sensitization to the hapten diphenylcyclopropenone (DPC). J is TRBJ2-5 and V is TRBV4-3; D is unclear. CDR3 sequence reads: CASSPPRSETQYF. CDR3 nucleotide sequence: TGCGCCAGCAGCCCCCCCAGATCCGAGACCCAGTACTTC.